Listed below are T cell receptor beta chains from one sample, sequenced in a study of cytotoxic CD8 clonotypes in ibrutinib-treated CLL. Using immunoSEQ multiplex PCR, the repertoire was profiled, and TCRdb retains in-frame clones only, with some absent. The sample has about 70,000 clones, roughly nine tenths seen once; the top ten hold 2.5% to 3.5%. Sequenced here: PBMCs, sampled after 12 months of ibrutinib treatment. The receptors originated from a human donor with chronic lymphocytic leukemia. CDR3s include the opening cysteine and the closing phenylalanine or tryptophan. Fields, in order: V gene, J gene, D gene, clone size, CDR3 protein, CDR3 DNA. The D gene is left open where the match is weak. The size of a clone is reported for some rows only, either as once, few or many, or as a class for expanded clones.

v_gene: TRBV6-1; j_gene: TRBJ2-7; d_gene: NA; abundance: NA; CDR3aa: CASKQVGLYEQYF; CDR3nt: TGTGCCAGCAAACAGGTGGGGCTCTACGAGCAGTACTTC
v_gene: TRBV11-2; j_gene: TRBJ2-7; d_gene: NA; abundance: NA; CDR3aa: CASSLDPLPNGEQYF; CDR3nt: TGTGCCAGCAGCTTAGATCCTTTACCGAACGGCGAGCAGTACTTC
v_gene: TRBV19; j_gene: TRBJ2-5; d_gene: TRBD2; abundance: NA; CDR3aa: CASSTGLADIQETQYF; CDR3nt: TGTGCCAGTAGTACCGGACTAGCGGACATACAAGAGACCCAGTACTTC
v_gene: TRBV7-8; j_gene: TRBJ2-7; d_gene: NA; abundance: NA; CDR3aa: CASRPAGAGEQYF; CDR3nt: TGTGCCAGCCGACCAGCGGGTGCCGGCGAGCAGTACTTC
v_gene: TRBV19; j_gene: TRBJ2-3; d_gene: TRBD2; abundance: NA; CDR3aa: CASSDRLSLAGSTDTQYF; CDR3nt: TGTGCCAGTAGCGACCGCCTCAGCCTAGCGGGAAGCACAGATACGCAGTATTTT
v_gene: TRBV19; j_gene: TRBJ1-3; d_gene: NA; abundance: NA; CDR3aa: CASSIDHGPTIADTIYF; CDR3nt: TGTGCCAGTAGTATAGACCACGGACCCACAATTGCGGACACCATATATTTT
v_gene: TRBV28; j_gene: TRBJ2-7; d_gene: NA; abundance: NA; CDR3aa: CASSPTSYEQYF; CDR3nt: TGTGCCAGCAGTCCGACTAGCTACGAGCAGTACTTC
v_gene: TRBV7-2; j_gene: TRBJ1-5; d_gene: NA; abundance: NA; CDR3aa: CASSLVQGNQPQHF; CDR3nt: TGTGCCAGCAGCTTAGTGCAGGGTAATCAGCCCCAGCATTTT
v_gene: TRBV5-1; j_gene: TRBJ2-6; d_gene: TRBD2; abundance: NA; CDR3aa: CASSPTSGIGGANVLTF; CDR3nt: TGCGCCAGCAGCCCGACTAGCGGGATAGGTGGGGCCAACGTCCTGACTTTC
v_gene: TRBV2; j_gene: TRBJ2-3; d_gene: TRBD2; abundance: NA; CDR3aa: CASSNSGRETDTQYF; CDR3nt: TGTGCCAGCAGTAATAGCGGGAGGGAAACAGATACGCAGTATTTT
v_gene: TRBV5-1; j_gene: TRBJ2-5; d_gene: NA; abundance: NA; CDR3aa: CASSLEVGEETQYF; CDR3nt: TGCGCCAGCAGCTTGGAGGTAGGGGAAGAGACCCAGTACTTC
v_gene: TRBV5-4; j_gene: TRBJ2-7; d_gene: NA; abundance: NA; CDR3aa: CASSLGGTTYEQYF; CDR3nt: TGTGCCAGCAGCTTGGGCGGGACAACCTACGAGCAGTACTTC
v_gene: TRBV5-4; j_gene: TRBJ1-6; d_gene: NA; abundance: NA; CDR3aa: CASSFGSGINSPLHF; CDR3nt: TGTGCCAGCAGCTTTGGTTCAGGGATTAATTCACCCCTCCACTTT
v_gene: TRBV21-1; j_gene: TRBJ1-5; d_gene: NA; abundance: NA; CDR3aa: CASSRTGRLASNQPQHF; CDR3nt: TGTGCCAGCAGCAGAACAGGACGACTAGCTAGCAATCAGCCCCAGCATTTT
v_gene: TRBV7-6; j_gene: TRBJ1-1; d_gene: NA; abundance: NA; CDR3aa: CAVRGGALNTEAFF; CDR3nt: TGTGCCGTAAGGGGGGGTGCGTTGAACACTGAAGCTTTCTTT
v_gene: TRBV2; j_gene: TRBJ2-3; d_gene: NA; abundance: NA; CDR3aa: CASSAWVPDASRLTDTQYF; CDR3nt: TGTGCCAGCAGCGCCTGGGTGCCGGACGCCTCGAGGCTCACAGATACGCAGTATTTT
v_gene: TRBV11-3; j_gene: TRBJ2-7; d_gene: TRBD1; abundance: NA; CDR3aa: CASSFGTANPYEQYF; CDR3nt: TGTGCCAGCAGCTTTGGGACAGCCAATCCCTACGAGCAGTACTTC
v_gene: TRBV30; j_gene: TRBJ2-5; d_gene: NA; abundance: NA; CDR3aa: CAWSRQGEGTQYF; CDR3nt: TGTGCCTGGAGTCGTCAGGGTGAAGGGACCCAGTACTTC
v_gene: TRBV18; j_gene: TRBJ1-5; d_gene: NA; abundance: NA; CDR3aa: CASSPNRELQHF; CDR3nt: TGTGCCAGCTCACCGAACAGGGAGCTCCAGCATTTT
v_gene: TRBV14; j_gene: TRBJ1-4; d_gene: NA; abundance: NA; CDR3aa: CASSLNGEKLFF; CDR3nt: TGTGCCAGCAGCCTGAATGGTGAAAAACTGTTTTTT
v_gene: TRBV11-1; j_gene: TRBJ2-1; d_gene: TRBD2; abundance: NA; CDR3aa: CASSLMTSGSYEQFF; CDR3nt: TGTGCCAGCAGCTTAATGACTAGCGGGAGTTACGAGCAGTTCTTC
v_gene: TRBV29-1; j_gene: TRBJ2-7; d_gene: TRBD2; abundance: NA; CDR3aa: CSARSGGLPYEQYF; CDR3nt: TGCAGCGCCAGATCGGGGGGTCTCCCCTACGAGCAGTACTTC
v_gene: TRBV4-1; j_gene: TRBJ2-2; d_gene: TRBD1; abundance: once; CDR3aa: CASSQRGGTGTNTGELFF; CDR3nt: TGCGCCAGCAGCCAGAGGGGTGGGACAGGGACGAACACCGGGGAGCTGTTTTTT
v_gene: TRBV5-1; j_gene: TRBJ2-1; d_gene: NA; abundance: once; CDR3aa: CASRRDRGRDLRSYNEQFF; CDR3nt: TGCGCCAGCAGAAGAGACCGGGGCAGAGACCTAAGAAGTTACAATGAGCAGTTCTTC
v_gene: TRBV5-1; j_gene: TRBJ2-5; d_gene: NA; abundance: NA; CDR3aa: CASSLEGGEQETQYF; CDR3nt: TGCGCCAGCAGCTTGGAAGGTGGGGAACAAGAGACCCAGTACTTC
v_gene: TRBV5-1; j_gene: TRBJ2-7; d_gene: NA; abundance: NA; CDR3aa: CASSLNAGSQYEQYF; CDR3nt: TGCGCCAGCAGCTTGAATGCAGGGAGTCAGTACGAGCAGTACTTC
v_gene: TRBV7-7; j_gene: TRBJ2-5; d_gene: TRBD2; abundance: NA; CDR3aa: CASSLAGGKETQYF; CDR3nt: TGTGCTAGCAGCTTAGCGGGAGGGAAGGAGACCCAGTACTTC
v_gene: TRBV5-1; j_gene: TRBJ2-3; d_gene: NA; abundance: NA; CDR3aa: CASSLDSTSTDTQYF; CDR3nt: TGCGCCAGCAGCTTGGACAGCACTAGCACAGATACGCAGTATTTT
v_gene: TRBV10-1; j_gene: TRBJ2-7; d_gene: NA; abundance: NA; CDR3aa: CASSPGYEQYF; CDR3nt: TGCGCCAGCAGTCCTGGGTACGAGCAGTACTTC
v_gene: TRBV30; j_gene: TRBJ1-1; d_gene: NA; abundance: NA; CDR3aa: CAWSATGNTEAFF; CDR3nt: TGTGCCTGGAGTGCAACAGGGAACACTGAAGCTTTCTTT
v_gene: TRBV7-6; j_gene: TRBJ1-1; d_gene: TRBD1; abundance: NA; CDR3aa: CASSLADRPNTEAFF; CDR3nt: TGTGCCAGCAGCTTAGCGGACAGGCCTAACACTGAAGCTTTCTTT
v_gene: TRBV25-1; j_gene: TRBJ2-3; d_gene: TRBD2; abundance: NA; CDR3aa: CASSDTGTSGPSTDTQYF; CDR3nt: TGTGCCAGCAGTGATACCGGGACTAGCGGACCTAGCACAGATACGCAGTATTTT
v_gene: TRBV6-5; j_gene: TRBJ1-2; d_gene: NA; abundance: NA; CDR3aa: CASSSPGRVILGYTF; CDR3nt: TGTGCCAGCAGCTCACCGGGCAGGGTAATACTCGGCTACACCTTC
v_gene: TRBV5-1; j_gene: TRBJ1-2; d_gene: TRBD1; abundance: NA; CDR3aa: CASSIDRGFGYTF; CDR3nt: TGCGCCAGCAGCATAGACAGGGGGTTCGGCTACACCTTC
v_gene: TRBV19; j_gene: TRBJ2-1; d_gene: NA; abundance: NA; CDR3aa: CASRAIDSSSYNEQFF; CDR3nt: TGTGCCAGTAGGGCCATTGACTCCAGCTCCTACAATGAGCAGTTCTTC
v_gene: TRBV4-1; j_gene: TRBJ2-1; d_gene: NA; abundance: NA; CDR3aa: CASSQDYLINSYNEQFF; CDR3nt: TGCGCCAGCAGCCAAGATTATCTCATTAACTCCTACAATGAGCAGTTCTTC
v_gene: TRBV7-3; j_gene: TRBJ2-5; d_gene: NA; abundance: NA; CDR3aa: CASSSLNNKETQYF; CDR3nt: TGTGCCAGCAGCTCCCTAAACAACAAAGAGACCCAGTACTTC
v_gene: TRBV28; j_gene: TRBJ2-1; d_gene: NA; abundance: NA; CDR3aa: CASSFLLGQNEQFF; CDR3nt: TGTGCCAGCAGTTTTTTACTTGGTCAGAATGAGCAGTTCTTC
v_gene: TRBV5-8; j_gene: TRBJ1-5; d_gene: NA; abundance: NA; CDR3aa: CASSSSLKYSNQPQHF; CDR3nt: TGTGCCAGCAGCTCCAGCCTCAAGTATAGCAATCAGCCCCAGCATTTT
v_gene: TRBV2; j_gene: TRBJ1-2; d_gene: TRBD1; abundance: NA; CDR3aa: CASSYRDRVDYGYTF; CDR3nt: TGTGCCAGCAGTTACCGGGACAGGGTCGACTATGGCTACACCTTC
v_gene: TRBV9; j_gene: TRBJ2-3; d_gene: NA; abundance: NA; CDR3aa: CASSPPSADTQYF; CDR3nt: TGTGCCAGCAGCCCACCGTCTGCAGATACGCAGTATTTT
v_gene: TRBV14; j_gene: TRBJ1-4; d_gene: NA; abundance: NA; CDR3aa: CASSQRASGKLFF; CDR3nt: TGTGCCAGCAGCCAGCGGGCGTCCGGAAAACTGTTTTTT
v_gene: TRBV5-1; j_gene: TRBJ1-2; d_gene: NA; abundance: NA; CDR3aa: CASSPDSTYGYTF; CDR3nt: TGCGCCAGCAGCCCTGACAGTACCTATGGCTACACCTTC
v_gene: TRBV28; j_gene: TRBJ1-1; d_gene: NA; abundance: NA; CDR3aa: CASSLLGNTEAFF; CDR3nt: TGTGCCAGCAGTTTATTGGGGAACACTGAAGCTTTCTTT
v_gene: TRBV5-1; j_gene: TRBJ1-1; d_gene: TRBD1; abundance: NA; CDR3aa: CASSLGPGGLNTEAFF; CDR3nt: TGCGCCAGCAGCTTGGGTCCAGGGGGCTTGAACACTGAAGCTTTCTTT